What follows are 10 T cell receptor beta chains derived from one specimen sequenced in a study of cytotoxic CD8 clonotypes in ibrutinib-treated CLL (dated by TCRdb to 2020 to 2022). The library was prepared using the immunoSEQ multiplex PCR assay. In its TCRdb copy, this immuneACCESS table keeps in-frame sequences only and misses some clones. Where compared with another copy, unresolved V genes explain less than half of these, and the others have no known cause. In all, the sample holds some 200,000 clones, and just over 70% of those were seen once. Of the sample, roughly 6.4% falls within the top ten clones. Taken with the paper, the label for time point translates to: about twelve months on ibrutinib. The sequences come from PBMCs, collected after 12 months of ibrutinib treatment. The receptor set was obtained from a human donor with chronic lymphocytic leukemia.

This clone was detected only a few times. V and J are TRBV7-2 and TRBJ2-2; 8 bases match TRBD1. The V gene's germline CDR1 is SGHTA and CDR2 FQGNSA. CDR3 length equals 15 residues. V was clipped by 5 bases and J by 4 bases; unmatched bases: 6. The CDR3 coding sequence is TGTGCCAGCAGCAATGACAGGGGAGTCACCGGGGAGCTGTTTTTT. Its protein product is CASSNDRGVTGELFF.

The chain links TRBV10-1 to TRBJ1-5; D gene uncertain. V lost 0 bases and J lost 7, with 13 bases in between. From germline, CDR1 is WNHNN and CDR2 SYGVQD (reference sequence). The CDR3 length is 15 residues. CDR3 region: CASSESGRARQPQHF. Here the CDR3 DNA reads TGCGCCAGCAGTGAGTCGGGTAGGGCTCGCCAGCCCCAGCATTTT.

This clone came up a few times. The CDR3 protein is CASSPEAGARGYTF. DNA for the CDR3: TGCGCCAGCAGCCCCGAGGCAGGGGCGAGAGGCTACACCTTC. The V and J genes are TRBV5-1 and TRBJ1-2; maybe TRBD1 (6 bases). Germline-derived CDR1 and CDR2 are SGHRS and YFSETQ. This CDR3 is 14 amino acids long. V gave up 4 bases and J gave up 8 bases, with 18 bases separating them. Using reference TRBV5-1 and TRBJ1-2 for the parts outside the CDR3, the full variable domain is KAGVTQTPRYLIKTRGQQVTLSCSPISGHRSVSWYQQTPGQGLQFLFEYFSETQRNKGNFPGRFSGRQFSNSRSEMNVSTLELGDSALYLCASSPEAGARGYTFGSGTRLTVV.

The V and J genes are TRBV25-1 and TRBJ1-6; D gene uncertain. CDR1 is MGHDK, CDR2 SYGVNS, per germline. V lost 6 bases, J lost 0 bases, and 12 bases lay in between. This CDR3 contains 16 residues. CDR3 nucleotide sequence: TGTGCCAGCAGAATAGCGGGGAGCTCCTATAATTCACCCCTCCACTTT. Amino acid sequence: CASRIAGSSYNSPLHF.

The chain links TRBV15 to TRBJ1-1; tentatively, D is TRBD1 (5 bases). From germline, CDR1 is LNHNV and CDR2 YYDKDF (reference sequence). This CDR3 contains 15 residues. Trimming shortened V by 3 bases and J by 6 bases, and 17 bases separated the two germline ends. Written as DNA, the CDR3 is TGTGCCACCAGCAGGACTTGGGGCGGGCAGCCTGAAGCTTTCTTT. It yields the protein CATSRTWGGQPEAFF.

The genes are TRBV19 and TRBJ1-5, with 8 bases identical to TRBD1. Looked up from germline, CDR1 is LNHDA and CDR2 is SQIVND (reference sequence). V gave up 3 bases and J gave up 2 bases; unmatched junction bases: 3. This CDR3 comprises 15 residues. The CDR3 loop is CASSMDRARNQPQHF. CDR3 nucleotide sequence: TGTGCCAGTAGTATGGACAGGGCCCGCAATCAGCCCCAGCATTTT.

The V call is TRBV7-6, the J call TRBJ1-4; D is undetermined. The germline V gene has CDR1 SGHVS and CDR2 FNYEAQ. V was trimmed by 2 bases and J by 1 base, leaving 5 bases between them. The CDR3 totals 14 residues. CDR3 nucleotide sequence: TGTGCCAGCAGCTTACACCTAACTAATGAAAAACTGTTTTTT. Translation gives CASSLHLTNEKLFF.

The V gene is TRBV5-1, the J gene TRBJ2-3, with 11 positions matching TRBD1. The V and J ends lost 4 bases and 4 bases, in that order; junction bases with no gene match: 5. Per the germline V gene, CDR1 is SGHRS and CDR2 is YFSETQ. The CDR3 covers 15 residues. CDR3 coding DNA: TGCGCCAGCAGCATTATGGACAGGGGGCCAGATACGCAGTATTTT. Its protein is CASSIMDRGPDTQYF.

The V gene is TRBV5-1, the J gene TRBJ1-4, with a tentative D call TRBD1 (6 bases). Germline assignment: CDR1 SGHRS and CDR2 YFSETQ. This CDR3 is built from 16 residues. The V end lost 4 bases, the J end lost 0 bases, and 13 bases lay between the germline ends. The CDR3 sequence: CASSPGGLATNEKLFF. DNA for the CDR3: TGCGCCAGCAGCCCCGGGGGCTTAGCAACTAATGAAAAACTGTTTTTT. The whole variable domain, remainder taken from reference TRBV5-1 and TRBJ1-4, is KAGVTQTPRYLIKTRGQQVTLSCSPISGHRSVSWYQQTPGQGLQFLFEYFSETQRNKGNFPGRFSGRQFSNSRSEMNVSTLELGDSALYLCASSPGGLATNEKLFFGSGTQLSVL.

The CDR3, as DNA: TGTGCCAGCAGCTTAAGCCGGGAAAATGAAAAACTGTTTTTT. Translation: CASSLSRENEKLFF. The chain joins TRBV7-9 to TRBJ1-4; D gene uncertain. Germline values: CDR1 SEHNR, CDR2 FQNEAQ (reference sequence). There are 14 residues in the CDR3. The germline V and J ends were trimmed by 2 bases and 5 bases, with 9 bases remaining between them.